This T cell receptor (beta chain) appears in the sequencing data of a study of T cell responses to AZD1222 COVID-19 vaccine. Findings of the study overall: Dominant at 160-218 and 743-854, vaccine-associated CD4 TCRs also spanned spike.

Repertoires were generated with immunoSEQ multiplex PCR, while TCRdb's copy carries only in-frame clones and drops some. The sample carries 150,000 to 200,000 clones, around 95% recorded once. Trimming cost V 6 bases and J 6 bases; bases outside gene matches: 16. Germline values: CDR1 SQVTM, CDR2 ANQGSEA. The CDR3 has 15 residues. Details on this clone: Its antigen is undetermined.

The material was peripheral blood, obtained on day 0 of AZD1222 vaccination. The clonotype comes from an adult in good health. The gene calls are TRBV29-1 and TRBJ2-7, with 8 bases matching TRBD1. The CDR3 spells CSVDLPSDRAGEQYF. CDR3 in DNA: TGCAGCGTCGACCTACCTTCGGACAGGGCGGGCGAGCAGTACTTC.